These T cell receptor beta chains were read from a single sample in a study of CD8 T cells in Susac syndrome. TCRdb independently ran MiXCR on the immunoSEQ multiplex PCR reads; one entry per CDR3 protein. The sample shows 95,000 to 150,000 distinct CDR3 sequences, over 90% of them seen only once. The material sequenced was CD4+ T cells from PBMCs. Every receptor here comes from a human donor with Susac syndrome. CDR3s include the opening cysteine and the closing phenylalanine or tryptophan. The order of the fields is CDR3 length, V gene, clone size, J gene, D gene, CDR3 DNA, CDR3 protein. The D gene is left open where the match is weak. A row's size may be missing; if present it is once, few, many or a size class.

CDR3 length: 13
V gene: TRBV7-8
clone size: .
J gene: TRBJ2-2
D gene: .
CDR3 DNA: TGTGCCAGCACCTTGGAGAGTACCGGGGAGCTGTTTTTT
CDR3 protein: CASTLESTGELFF

CDR3 length: 14
V gene: TRBV11-1
clone size: .
J gene: TRBJ2-5
D gene: TRBD1
CDR3 DNA: TGTGCCAGCAGCCGTGGGGACAGCCAAGAGACCCAGTACTTC
CDR3 protein: CASSRGDSQETQYF

CDR3 length: 13
V gene: TRBV24-1
clone size: .
J gene: TRBJ1-2
D gene: .
CDR3 DNA: TGTGCCACCAGTCGGACAACGAACTATGGCTACACCTTC
CDR3 protein: CATSRTTNYGYTF

CDR3 length: 14
V gene: TRBV2
clone size: .
J gene: TRBJ2-7
D gene: .
CDR3 DNA: TGTGCCAGCAGTGAAGGCCAGGGGCGCTACGAGCAGTACTTC
CDR3 protein: CASSEGQGRYEQYF

CDR3 length: 15
V gene: TRBV7-9
clone size: once
J gene: TRBJ1-2
D gene: .
CDR3 DNA: TGTGCCAGCAGCTTAGTCCGGGACGGAAACTATGGCTACACCTTC
CDR3 protein: CASSLVRDGNYGYTF

CDR3 length: 14
V gene: TRBV30
clone size: .
J gene: TRBJ1-1
D gene: .
CDR3 DNA: TGTGCCTGGAGTGTAGGGTACAAAGACACTGAAGCTTTCTTT
CDR3 protein: CAWSVGYKDTEAFF

CDR3 length: 14
V gene: TRBV3-1
clone size: .
J gene: TRBJ2-7
D gene: .
CDR3 DNA: TGTGCCAGCAGCCAACGAGACAGTCGTGATGAGCAGTACTTC
CDR3 protein: CASSQRDSRDEQYF

CDR3 length: 14
V gene: TRBV15
clone size: .
J gene: TRBJ1-5
D gene: .
CDR3 DNA: TGTGCCACCAGCAGAGGCGGAGGCGATCAGCCCCAGCATTTT
CDR3 protein: CATSRGGGDQPQHF

CDR3 length: 13
V gene: TRBV30
clone size: .
J gene: TRBJ2-3
D gene: .
CDR3 DNA: TGTGCCTGGAGTGTCGGATGGGGAGATACGCAGTATTTT
CDR3 protein: CAWSVGWGDTQYF

CDR3 length: 13
V gene: TRBV12-3/TRBV12-4
clone size: .
J gene: TRBJ1-2
D gene: .
CDR3 DNA: TGTGCCAGCAGTCCCCAACAGGGCCATGGCTACACCTTC
CDR3 protein: CASSPQQGHGYTF

CDR3 length: 17
V gene: TRBV3-1
clone size: .
J gene: TRBJ1-2
D gene: .
CDR3 DNA: TGTGCCAGCAGCCAAGATTTTATGAGGGGCTTTCGTGGTGGCTACACCTTC
CDR3 protein: CASSQDFMRGFRGGYTF

CDR3 length: 12
V gene: TRBV29-1
clone size: .
J gene: TRBJ1-2
D gene: TRBD1
CDR3 DNA: TGCAGCGTGGGCGGGGACAGCTATGGCTACACCTTC
CDR3 protein: CSVGGDSYGYTF

CDR3 length: 14
V gene: TRBV7-2
clone size: .
J gene: TRBJ2-5
D gene: .
CDR3 DNA: TGTGCCAGCAGCTTAGTCGGGACCGAAGAGACCCAGTACTTC
CDR3 protein: CASSLVGTEETQYF

CDR3 length: 12
V gene: TRBV24-1
clone size: once
J gene: TRBJ1-5
D gene: .
CDR3 DNA: TGTGCCACCAGTGGGCCGAATCAGCCCCAGCATTTT
CDR3 protein: CATSGPNQPQHF

CDR3 length: 10
V gene: TRBV20-1
clone size: few
J gene: TRBJ2-1
D gene: .
CDR3 DNA: TGCAGTGCAGGGGACAATGAGCAGTTCTTC
CDR3 protein: CSAGDNEQFF

CDR3 length: 15
V gene: TRBV20-1
clone size: .
J gene: TRBJ2-3
D gene: .
CDR3 DNA: TGCAGTGCTAGAGCGGCCTCCCTCAACGTCGATACGCAGTATTTT
CDR3 protein: CSARAASLNVDTQYF

CDR3 length: 14
V gene: TRBV9
clone size: .
J gene: TRBJ1-2
D gene: TRBD1
CDR3 DNA: TGTGCCAGCAGCGAGGGGGACAGCGTCTATGGCTACACCTTC
CDR3 protein: CASSEGDSVYGYTF

CDR3 length: 19
V gene: TRBV27
clone size: .
J gene: TRBJ2-3
D gene: TRBD2
CDR3 DNA: TGTGCCAGCAGTCCAACCTACCTCCTCCTAGCGGGAGAAACAGATACGCAGTATTTT
CDR3 protein: CASSPTYLLLAGETDTQYF

CDR3 length: 12
V gene: TRBV20-1
clone size: .
J gene: TRBJ2-7
D gene: .
CDR3 DNA: TGCAGTGCTAGCGTTAGCTCCTACGAGCAGTACTTC
CDR3 protein: CSASVSSYEQYF

CDR3 length: 14
V gene: TRBV3-1
clone size: .
J gene: TRBJ2-7
D gene: TRBD1
CDR3 DNA: TGTGCCAGCAGCTATGGACAGGTTACCTACGAGCAGTACTTC
CDR3 protein: CASSYGQVTYEQYF

CDR3 length: 16
V gene: TRBV10-3
clone size: .
J gene: TRBJ1-2
D gene: TRBD1
CDR3 DNA: TGTGCCATCAGTGATTCGGGAGGACAGGGGAGGAAGGGCTACACCTTC
CDR3 protein: CAISDSGGQGRKGYTF

CDR3 length: 13
V gene: TRBV24-1
clone size: .
J gene: TRBJ1-2
D gene: .
CDR3 DNA: TGTGCCACCAGTGATTTCATGGGGCACGGCTACACCTTC
CDR3 protein: CATSDFMGHGYTF

CDR3 length: 15
V gene: TRBV6-1
clone size: .
J gene: TRBJ2-7
D gene: TRBD1
CDR3 DNA: TGTGCCAGCAGTGAACCGGGACAGGGACCCAACGAGCAGTACTTC
CDR3 protein: CASSEPGQGPNEQYF

CDR3 length: 16
V gene: TRBV4-2
clone size: .
J gene: TRBJ1-1
D gene: .
CDR3 DNA: TGTGCCAGCAGCCAAGCGGAGGGGGGCCCGAACACTGAAGCTTTCTTT
CDR3 protein: CASSQAEGGPNTEAFF